The present TCR beta chain was sequenced within a study of T cell responses to AZD1222 COVID-19 vaccine. Study background: It was second doses at about 4 or about 12 weeks that were pooled. Study-wide findings and caveats: The donors showed a predominance of white British ancestry and of females, with possible underestimation of clonal diversity. Spike-specific TCR breadth rose after two AZD1222 doses, and depth rose as well.

The germline gives CDR1 SEHNR, CDR2 FQNEAQ (reference sequence). Trimming left V 1 base short and J 5 bases short, with 11 bases between. The CDR3 consists of 14 residues. This clone was observed many times. Its antigen is unidentified. Assay used: immunoSEQ multiplex PCR; TCRdb lists only in-frame clones, some missing. The data hold approximately 60,000 clones, with around 75% observed a single time. The sequence derives from an adult in good health. The genes are TRBV7-9 and TRBJ2-5; D may be TRBD2 (6 bases). This sample comprised peripheral blood, obtained on day 0 of AZD1222 vaccination. The CDR3 here is CASSLGGVWETQYF. As DNA, the CDR3 is TGTGCCAGCAGCTTAGGCGGGGTTTGGGAGACCCAGTACTTC.